What follows is one T cell receptor beta chain and its context. Its antigen is unidentified. This sample is part of a study of T cells in narcolepsy. Sequencing was performed with immunoSEQ multiplex PCR; in TCRdb, only in-frame clones are kept and a portion is missing. The sample shows 27,000 or so clones, around 78% of them seen only once. V gave up 1 base and J gave up 4 bases; unmatched junction bases: 4. Germline V CDR1 and CDR2: SNHLY, FYNNEI. This CDR3 comprises 15 residues. Study-wide points: Comparing one patient's CSF and blood CD4+ clonotypes highlighted HCRT- and TRIB2-specific autoreactive clonotypes. Blood of same and different patients, but not healthy controls, reportedly held recurring autoreactive clonotypes. Some memory CD4+ repertoires had no autoreactive clone sequences.

V is TRBV2 and J is TRBJ2-7; 10 bases line up with TRBD1. This sequence was found in a human donor with narcolepsy. Sample: CD45RA- memory CD4+ T cells from PBMCs. The CDR3 DNA sequence: TGTGCCAGCAGTGAAGGACAGGGGGCTGGTTACGAGCAGTACTTC. It codes for CASSEGQGAGYEQYF.